What follows is one T cell receptor (beta chain) and its context. Its antigen remains unknown. Within the sample, other DNA sequences also encode this same CDR3. These data come from a study of PD-1 blockade in classical Hodgkin lymphoma. Study outcomes and limitations: Causes of the repertoire differences remain undefined, possibly disease activity or prior therapy. CD4+ TCR diversity rose significantly by C4D1, and CD8+ TCR diversity did not.

The germline CDR1 and CDR2 sequences are KGHSH and LQKENI. The CDR3 loop spans 14 amino acids. V lost 2 bases and J 5 bases, leaving 13 bases between the germline ends. Each patient experienced a relapse that followed autologous stem cell transplantation, and brentuximab vedotin exposure varied. Thawed PBMCs were the source of CD4+ T cells, purified by magnetic negative selection. Here immunoSEQ multiplex PCR was the method, and the copy in TCRdb shows in-frame clones only, minus some. The table shows about 31,000 clones, with over 75% occurring only once. This clonotype originated in a human donor with classical Hodgkin lymphoma. The chain carries TRBV18 and TRBJ2-7; a weak D match, TRBD2 (6 bases). This specimen consisted of CD4+ T cells from blood, obtained at baseline. CDR3 in amino acids: CASSPGGSSHEQYF. DNA for the CDR3: TGTGCCAGCTCACCAGGGGGGTCATCCCACGAGCAGTACTTC.